This T cell receptor beta chain was recovered during a study of CD8 T cells in ankylosing spondylitis. Findings of the study overall: The authors reported significant enrichment of disease-linked clones in matched ankylosing spondylitis synovial fluid. Reports of some motif variants in reactive arthritis synovial fluid and blood predate this one.

In germline, CDR1 is ENHRY, CDR2 SYGVKD. The CDR3 length is 14 residues. The ends lost 6 bases at V and 4 bases at J; junction bases unmatched: 8. 5'-RACE, quantitative and with molecular barcodes, yielded the TCR beta libraries. In TCRdb, the 5' RACE reads were re-called with MiXCR into one record per CDR3 protein. The sample lists about 240,000 distinct CDR3 sequences, 8% to 9.5% occurring once. This clonotype was counted at least ten times. Its antigen is still unknown. V gene TRBV10-3 combines with J gene TRBJ1-1; 7 bases align to TRBD1. Sequencing input: blood, either unsorted or a sorted T cell fraction (not recorded which). The clonotype originates from a male donor with ankylosing spondylitis or in good health (not recorded which). The CDR3 nucleotides read TGTGCCATCAGAAAGGGGGCGCGGGGCACTGAAGCTTTCTTT. Translation: CAIRKGARGTEAFF.